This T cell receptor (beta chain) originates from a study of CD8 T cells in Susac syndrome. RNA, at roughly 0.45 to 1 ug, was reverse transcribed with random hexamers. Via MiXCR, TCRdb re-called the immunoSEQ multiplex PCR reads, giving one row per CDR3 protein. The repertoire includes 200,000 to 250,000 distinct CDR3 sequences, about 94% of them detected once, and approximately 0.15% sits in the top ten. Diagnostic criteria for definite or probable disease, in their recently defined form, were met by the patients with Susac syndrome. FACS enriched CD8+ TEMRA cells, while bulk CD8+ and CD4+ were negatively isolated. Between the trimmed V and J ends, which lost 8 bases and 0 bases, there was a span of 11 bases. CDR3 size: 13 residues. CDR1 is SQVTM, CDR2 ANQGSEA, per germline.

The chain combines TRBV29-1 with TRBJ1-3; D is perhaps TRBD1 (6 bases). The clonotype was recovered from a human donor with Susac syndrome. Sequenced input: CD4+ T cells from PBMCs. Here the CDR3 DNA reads TGCAGCTTCAGGGGTAGCTCTGGAAACACCATATATTTT. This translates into CSFRGSSGNTIYF.